This T cell receptor beta chain derives from a study of shared clonotypes between healthy human individuals. This CDR3 has 15 residues. Germline V CDR1 and CDR2: LNHDA, SQIVND (reference sequence). V lost 5 bases, J lost 4 bases, and 8 bases stayed unmatched. Those who donated were healthy HIV-negative adults, with no recent acute infections or vaccinations reported. Libraries were prepared by immunoSEQ multiplex PCR; TCRdb keeps only in-frame clonotypes and omits some of them. The sample contains over 2 million clones, about 90% of which appear only once. This receptor was taken from a man aged 18 to 35 in good health. Some clones in this sample may be carry-over from other donors' samples. V is TRBV19 and J is TRBJ1-2; 9 bases line up with TRBD1. The sequenced sample consisted of naive CD4+ T cells from PBMCs. Stated subset: CD45RA+ positively selected. The CDR3 loop reads CASSARGQGRYGYTF. In DNA, the CDR3 is TGTGCCAGTAGTGCCCGGGGACAGGGCCGCTATGGCTACACCTTC.